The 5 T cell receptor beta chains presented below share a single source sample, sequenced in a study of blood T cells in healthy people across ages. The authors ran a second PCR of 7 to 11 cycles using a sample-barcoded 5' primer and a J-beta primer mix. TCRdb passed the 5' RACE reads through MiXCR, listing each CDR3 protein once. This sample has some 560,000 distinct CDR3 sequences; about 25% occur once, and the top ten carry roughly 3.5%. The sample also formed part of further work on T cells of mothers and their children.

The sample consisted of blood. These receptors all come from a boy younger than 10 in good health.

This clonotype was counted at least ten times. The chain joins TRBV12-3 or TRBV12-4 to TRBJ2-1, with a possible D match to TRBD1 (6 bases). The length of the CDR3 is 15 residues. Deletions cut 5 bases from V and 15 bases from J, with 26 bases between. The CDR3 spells CASSPSGGQQQEMFF. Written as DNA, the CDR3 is TGTGCCAGCAGTCCCTCTGGGGGCCAACAACAAGAGATGTTCTTC.

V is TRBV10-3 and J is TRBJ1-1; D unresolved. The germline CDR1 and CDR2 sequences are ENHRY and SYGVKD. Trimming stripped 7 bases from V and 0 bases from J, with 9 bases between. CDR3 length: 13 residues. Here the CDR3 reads CAIMGSMNTEAFF. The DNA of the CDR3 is TGTGCCATCATGGGCAGCATGAACACTGAAGCTTTCTTT.

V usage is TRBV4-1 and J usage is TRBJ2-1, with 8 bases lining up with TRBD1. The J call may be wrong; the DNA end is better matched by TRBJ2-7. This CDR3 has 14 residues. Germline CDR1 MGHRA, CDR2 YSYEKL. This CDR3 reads CASSSGTGEGEQYF. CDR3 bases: TGCGCCAGCAGCTCCGGGACAGGAGAAGGGGAGCAGTACTTC.

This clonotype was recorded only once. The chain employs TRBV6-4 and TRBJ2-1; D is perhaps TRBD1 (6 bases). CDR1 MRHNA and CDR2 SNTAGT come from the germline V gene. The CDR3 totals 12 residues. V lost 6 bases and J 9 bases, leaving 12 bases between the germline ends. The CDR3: CASSQQGSEQFF. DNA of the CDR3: TGTGCCAGCAGCCAACAGGGTAGTGAGCAGTTCTTC.

The CDR3 is CASSQARLAKNIQYF. CDR3 DNA: TGTGCCAGCAGCCAAGCTAGACTAGCCAAAAACATTCAGTACTTC. J is TRBJ2-4 and V is TRBV3-1; D unclear. This CDR3 is 15 amino acids long. The V and J ends lost 1 base and 0 bases respectively, with 7 bases between them. Germline CDR1 LGHDT, CDR2 YNNKEL (reference sequence).